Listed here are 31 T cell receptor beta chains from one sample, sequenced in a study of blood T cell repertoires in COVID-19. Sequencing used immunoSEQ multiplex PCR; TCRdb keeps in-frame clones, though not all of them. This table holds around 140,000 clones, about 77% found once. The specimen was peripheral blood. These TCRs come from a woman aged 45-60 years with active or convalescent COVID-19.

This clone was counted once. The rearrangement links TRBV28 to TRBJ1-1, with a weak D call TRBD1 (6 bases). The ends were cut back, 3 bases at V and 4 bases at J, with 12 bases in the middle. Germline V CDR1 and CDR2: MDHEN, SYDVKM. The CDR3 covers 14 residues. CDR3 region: CASSLGGPATEAFF. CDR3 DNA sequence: TGTGCCAGCAGTTTGGGGGGGCCGGCCACTGAAGCTTTCTTT.

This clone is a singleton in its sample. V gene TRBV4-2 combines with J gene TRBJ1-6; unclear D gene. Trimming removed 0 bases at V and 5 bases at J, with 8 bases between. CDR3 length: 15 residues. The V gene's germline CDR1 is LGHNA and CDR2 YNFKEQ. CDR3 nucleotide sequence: TGTGCCAGCAGCCAAGAAGGCGGGGATAATTCACCCCTCCACTTT. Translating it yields CASSQEGGDNSPLHF.

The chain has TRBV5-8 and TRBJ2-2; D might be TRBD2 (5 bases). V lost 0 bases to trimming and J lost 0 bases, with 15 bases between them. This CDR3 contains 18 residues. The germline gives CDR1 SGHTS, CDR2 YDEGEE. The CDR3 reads CASSLGWQDSANTGELFF. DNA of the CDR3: TGTGCCAGCAGCTTGGGGTGGCAGGACTCCGCGAACACCGGGGAGCTGTTTTTT.

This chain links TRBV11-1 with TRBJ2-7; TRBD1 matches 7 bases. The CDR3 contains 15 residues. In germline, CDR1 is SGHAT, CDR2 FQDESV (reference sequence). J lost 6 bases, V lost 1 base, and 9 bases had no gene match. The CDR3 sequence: CASSLEQGTTREQYF. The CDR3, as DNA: TGTGCCAGCAGCTTAGAACAGGGGACAACCCGCGAGCAGTACTTC.

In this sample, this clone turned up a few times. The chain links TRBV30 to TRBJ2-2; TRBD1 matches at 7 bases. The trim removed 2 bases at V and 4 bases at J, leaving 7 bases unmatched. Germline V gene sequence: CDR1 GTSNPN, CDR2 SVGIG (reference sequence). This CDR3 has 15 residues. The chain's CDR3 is CAWSRDSPFTGELFF. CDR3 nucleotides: TGTGCCTGGAGTAGGGACAGCCCCTTCACCGGGGAGCTGTTTTTT. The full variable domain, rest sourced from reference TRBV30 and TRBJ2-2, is SQTIHQWPATLVQPVGSPLSLECTVEGTSNPNLYWYRQAAGRGLQLLFYSVGIGQISSEVPQNLSASRPQDRQFILSSKKLLLSDSGFYLCAWSRDSPFTGELFFGEGSRLTVL.

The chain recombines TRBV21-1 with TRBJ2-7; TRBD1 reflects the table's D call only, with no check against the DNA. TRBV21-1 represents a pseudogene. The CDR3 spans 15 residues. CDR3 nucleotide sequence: TGTGCCAGCAGTCTTTCCGGGACAGGGTCGGGAGAGCAGTACTTC. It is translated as CASSLSGTGSGEQYF.

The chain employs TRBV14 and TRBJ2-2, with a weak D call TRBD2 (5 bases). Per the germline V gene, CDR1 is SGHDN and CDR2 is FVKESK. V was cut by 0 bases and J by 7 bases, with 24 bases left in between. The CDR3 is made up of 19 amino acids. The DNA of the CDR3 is TGTGCCAGCAGCCAAGATGGGCACGGCGGCCTTCGGGGAATCGGGGAGCTGTTTTTT. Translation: CASSQDGHGGLRGIGELFF. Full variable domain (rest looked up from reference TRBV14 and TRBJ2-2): EAGVTQFPSHSVIEKGQTVTLRCDPISGHDNLYWYRRVMGKEIKFLLHFVKESKQDESGMPNNRFLAERTGGTYSTLKVQPAELEDSGVYFCASSQDGHGGLRGIGELFFGEGSRLTVL.

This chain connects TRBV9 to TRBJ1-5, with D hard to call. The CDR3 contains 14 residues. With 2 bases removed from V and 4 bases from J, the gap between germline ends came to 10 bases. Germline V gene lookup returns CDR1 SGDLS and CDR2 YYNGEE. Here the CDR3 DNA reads TGTGCCAGCAGCGTCGACGCGGGGAATCAGCCCCAGCATTTT. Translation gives CASSVDAGNQPQHF.

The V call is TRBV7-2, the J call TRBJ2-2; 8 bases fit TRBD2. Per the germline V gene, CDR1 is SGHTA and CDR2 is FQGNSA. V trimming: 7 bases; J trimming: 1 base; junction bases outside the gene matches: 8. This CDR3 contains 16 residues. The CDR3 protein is CASTFYLAGNTGELFF. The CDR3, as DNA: TGTGCCAGCACCTTTTACCTAGCGGGGAACACCGGGGAGCTGTTTTTT.

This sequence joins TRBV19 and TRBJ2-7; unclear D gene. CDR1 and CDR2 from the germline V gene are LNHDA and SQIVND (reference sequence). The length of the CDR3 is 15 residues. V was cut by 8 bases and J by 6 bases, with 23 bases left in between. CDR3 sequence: CASSSTGNPSLEQYF. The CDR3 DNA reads TGTGCCAGTTCCTCTACTGGTAACCCATCCCTCGAGCAGTACTTC.

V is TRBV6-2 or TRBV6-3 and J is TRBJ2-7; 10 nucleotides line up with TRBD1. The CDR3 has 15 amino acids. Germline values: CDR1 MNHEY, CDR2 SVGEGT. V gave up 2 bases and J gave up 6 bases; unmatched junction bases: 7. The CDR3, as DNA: TGTGCCAGCAGTTACAGGGGACAGGGGCCACTCGAGCAGTACTTC. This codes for CASSYRGQGPLEQYF.

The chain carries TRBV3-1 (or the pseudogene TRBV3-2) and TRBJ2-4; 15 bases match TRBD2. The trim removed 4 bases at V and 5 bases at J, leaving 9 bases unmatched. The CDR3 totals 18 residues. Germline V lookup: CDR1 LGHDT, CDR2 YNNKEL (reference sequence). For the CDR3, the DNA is TGTGCCAGCAGCCTTGGGACTAGCGGGGGGCGGATACAAAACATTCAGTACTTC. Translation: CASSLGTSGGRIQNIQYF.

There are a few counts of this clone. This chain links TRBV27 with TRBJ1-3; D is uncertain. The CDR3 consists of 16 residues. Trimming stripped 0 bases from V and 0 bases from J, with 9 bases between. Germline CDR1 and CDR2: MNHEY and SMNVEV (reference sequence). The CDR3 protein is CASSLSAVNSGNTIYF. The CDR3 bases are TGTGCCAGCAGTTTATCGGCAGTTAACTCTGGAAACACCATATATTTT.

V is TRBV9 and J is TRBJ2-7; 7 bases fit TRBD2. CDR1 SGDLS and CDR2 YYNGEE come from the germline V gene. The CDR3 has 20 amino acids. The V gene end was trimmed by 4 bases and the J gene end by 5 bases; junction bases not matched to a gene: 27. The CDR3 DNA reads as TGTGCCAGCAGCAGAGAACCCACCTCTTTCCGGGGGGATCTGTTGGACGAGCAGTACTTC. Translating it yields CASSREPTSFRGDLLDEQYF.

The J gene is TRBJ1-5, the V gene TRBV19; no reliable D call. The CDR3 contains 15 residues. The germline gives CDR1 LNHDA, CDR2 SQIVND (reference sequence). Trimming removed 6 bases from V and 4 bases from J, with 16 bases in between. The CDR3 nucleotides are TGTGCCAGTAGGGTAGGGAGTAACGCGAATCAGCCCCAGCATTTT. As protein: CASRVGSNANQPQHF.

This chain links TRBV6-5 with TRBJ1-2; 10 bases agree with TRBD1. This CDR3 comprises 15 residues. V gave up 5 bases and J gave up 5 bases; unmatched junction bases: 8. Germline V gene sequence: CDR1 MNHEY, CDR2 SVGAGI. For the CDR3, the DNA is TGTGCCAGCAGTCCACCGGGACAGGGGTGGTATGGCTACACCTTC. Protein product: CASSPPGQGWYGYTF.

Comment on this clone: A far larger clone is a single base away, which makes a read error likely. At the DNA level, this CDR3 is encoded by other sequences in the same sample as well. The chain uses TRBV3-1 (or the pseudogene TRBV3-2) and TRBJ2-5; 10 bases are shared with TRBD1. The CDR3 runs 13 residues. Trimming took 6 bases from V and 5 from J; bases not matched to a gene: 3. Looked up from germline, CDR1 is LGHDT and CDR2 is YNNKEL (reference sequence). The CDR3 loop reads CASSRDRGETQYF. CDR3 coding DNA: TGTGCCAGCAGTCGGGACAGGGGCGAGACCCAGTACTTC.

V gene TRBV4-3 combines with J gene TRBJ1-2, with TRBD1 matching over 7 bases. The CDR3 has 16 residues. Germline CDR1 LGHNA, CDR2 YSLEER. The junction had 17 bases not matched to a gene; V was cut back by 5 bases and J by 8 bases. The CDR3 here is CASSFKSGGKGQGYTF. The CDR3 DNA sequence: TGCGCCAGCAGCTTTAAATCAGGGGGGAAGGGTCAAGGCTACACCTTC.

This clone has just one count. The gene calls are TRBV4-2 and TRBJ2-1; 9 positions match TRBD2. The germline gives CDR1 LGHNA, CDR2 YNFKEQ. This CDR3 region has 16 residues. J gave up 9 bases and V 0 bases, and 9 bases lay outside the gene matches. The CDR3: CASSQEAGGSSGEQFF. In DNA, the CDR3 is TGTGCCAGCAGCCAAGAGGCGGGAGGGTCTTCGGGTGAGCAGTTCTTC.

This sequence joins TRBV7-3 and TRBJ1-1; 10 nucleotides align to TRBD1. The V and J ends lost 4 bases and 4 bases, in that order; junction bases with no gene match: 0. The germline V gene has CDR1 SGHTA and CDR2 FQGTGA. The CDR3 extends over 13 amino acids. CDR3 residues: CASSWTGGTEAFF. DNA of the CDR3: TGTGCCAGCAGCTGGACAGGGGGCACTGAAGCTTTCTTT.

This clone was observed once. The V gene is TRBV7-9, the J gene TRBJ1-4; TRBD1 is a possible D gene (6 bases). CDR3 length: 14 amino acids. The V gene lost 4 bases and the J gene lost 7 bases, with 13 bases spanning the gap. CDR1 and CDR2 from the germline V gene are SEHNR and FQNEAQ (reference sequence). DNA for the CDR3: TGTGCCAGCAGCTCGGGGGGACAATCTGAAAAACTGTTTTTT. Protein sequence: CASSSGGQSEKLFF.

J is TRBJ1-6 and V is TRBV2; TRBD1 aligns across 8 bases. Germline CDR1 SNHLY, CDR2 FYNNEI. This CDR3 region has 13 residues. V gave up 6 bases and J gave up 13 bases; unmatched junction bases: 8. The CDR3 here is CASRTGVGGPLHF. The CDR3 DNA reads TGTGCCAGCAGGACAGGGGTCGGGGGGCCCCTCCACTTT.

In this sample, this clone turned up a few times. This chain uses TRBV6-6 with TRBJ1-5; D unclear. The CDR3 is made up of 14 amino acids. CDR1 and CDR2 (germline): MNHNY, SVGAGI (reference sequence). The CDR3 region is CAIKVQNGLGPQHF. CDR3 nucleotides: TGTGCGATCAAGGTACAGAACGGTTTGGGGCCCCAGCATTTT.

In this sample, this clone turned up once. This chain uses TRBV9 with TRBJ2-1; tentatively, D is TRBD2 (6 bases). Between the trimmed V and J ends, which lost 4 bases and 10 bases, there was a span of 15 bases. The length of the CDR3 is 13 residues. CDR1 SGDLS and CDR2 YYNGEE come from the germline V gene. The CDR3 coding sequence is TGTGCCAGCAGCCGTAGGGGAGGCACGGAGCAGTTCTTC. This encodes CASSRRGGTEQFF.

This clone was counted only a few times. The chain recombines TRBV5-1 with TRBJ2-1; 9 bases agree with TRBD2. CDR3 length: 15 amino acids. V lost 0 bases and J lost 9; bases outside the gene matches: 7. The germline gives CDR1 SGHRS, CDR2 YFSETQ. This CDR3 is CASSLGLAGMSEQFF. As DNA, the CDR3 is TGCGCCAGCAGCTTGGGGCTAGCGGGGATGAGTGAGCAGTTCTTC.

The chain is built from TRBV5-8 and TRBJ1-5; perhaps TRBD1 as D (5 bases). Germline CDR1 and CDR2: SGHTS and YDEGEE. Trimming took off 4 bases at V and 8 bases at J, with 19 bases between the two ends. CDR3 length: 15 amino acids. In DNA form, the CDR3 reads TGTGCCAGCAGCCCGGAGGGGACTCCGGAGGAGCCCCAGCATTTT. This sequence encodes CASSPEGTPEEPQHF.

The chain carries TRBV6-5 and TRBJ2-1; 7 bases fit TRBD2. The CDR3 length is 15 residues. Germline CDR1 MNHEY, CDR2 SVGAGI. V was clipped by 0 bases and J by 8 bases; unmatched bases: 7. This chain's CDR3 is CASSYSHAGGYEQFF. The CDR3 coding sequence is TGTGCCAGCAGTTACTCCCATGCCGGGGGGTATGAGCAGTTCTTC.

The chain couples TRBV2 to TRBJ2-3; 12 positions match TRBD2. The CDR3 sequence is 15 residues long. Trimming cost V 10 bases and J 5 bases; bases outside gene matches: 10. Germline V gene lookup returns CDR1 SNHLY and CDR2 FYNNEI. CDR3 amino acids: CATLGLAGWKDTQYF. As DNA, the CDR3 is TGTGCCACCCTCGGACTAGCGGGATGGAAAGATACGCAGTATTTT.

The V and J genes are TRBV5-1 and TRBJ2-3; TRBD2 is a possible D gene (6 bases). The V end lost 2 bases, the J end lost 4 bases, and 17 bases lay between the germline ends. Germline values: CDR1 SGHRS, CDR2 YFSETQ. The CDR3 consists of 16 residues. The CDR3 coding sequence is TGCGCCAGCAGCTTAGCGGCATGGCGGGGTGCAGATACGCAGTATTTT. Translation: CASSLAAWRGADTQYF. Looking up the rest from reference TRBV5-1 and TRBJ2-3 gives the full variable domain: KAGVTQTPRYLIKTRGQQVTLSCSPISGHRSVSWYQQTPGQGLQFLFEYFSETQRNKGNFPGRFSGRQFSNSRSEMNVSTLELGDSALYLCASSLAAWRGADTQYFGPGTRLTVL.

The CDR3 DNA is TGTGCCAGCAGTTACTCCAGGGTAACTGAAGCTTTCTTT. Translation gives CASSYSRVTEAFF. The rearrangement joins TRBV6-2 or TRBV6-3 to TRBJ1-1; D may be TRBD1 (5 bases). Trimming took off 0 bases at V and 5 bases at J, with 7 bases between the two ends. The CDR3 consists of 13 residues. The V gene's germline CDR1 is MNHEY and CDR2 SVGEGT.

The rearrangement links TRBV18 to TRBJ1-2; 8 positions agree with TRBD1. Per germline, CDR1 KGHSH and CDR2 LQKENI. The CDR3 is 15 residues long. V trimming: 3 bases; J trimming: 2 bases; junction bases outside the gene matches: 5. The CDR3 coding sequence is TGTGCCAGCTCACCCCCTCAGGGGGCAAACTATGGCTACACCTTC. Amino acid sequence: CASSPPQGANYGYTF.